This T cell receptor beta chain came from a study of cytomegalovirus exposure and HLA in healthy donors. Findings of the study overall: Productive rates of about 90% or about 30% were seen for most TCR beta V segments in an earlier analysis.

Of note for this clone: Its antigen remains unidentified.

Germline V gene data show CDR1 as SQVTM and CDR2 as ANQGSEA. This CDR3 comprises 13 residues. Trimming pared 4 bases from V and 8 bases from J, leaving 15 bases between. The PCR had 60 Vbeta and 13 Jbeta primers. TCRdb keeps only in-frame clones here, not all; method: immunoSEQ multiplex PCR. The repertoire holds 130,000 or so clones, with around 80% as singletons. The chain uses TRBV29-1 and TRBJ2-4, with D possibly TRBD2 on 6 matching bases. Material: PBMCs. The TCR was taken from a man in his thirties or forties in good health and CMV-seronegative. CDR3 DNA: TGCAGCGTTGCCAGGAACTCGGGAGACATTCAGTACTTC. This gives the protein CSVARNSGDIQYF.